The 18 T cell receptor beta chains in this list originate from one sample, sequenced in a study of shared clonotypes between healthy human individuals. Using immunoSEQ multiplex PCR, the repertoire was profiled, and TCRdb retains in-frame clones only, with some absent. This sample has 2 million or so clones, with roughly 94% found just once. Sequencing input: naive CD4+ T cells sorted from blood. Subset given: CD45RA+ positively selected. These receptors all stem from a man aged 18 to 30 in good health.

Worth noting for this clone: This same CDR3 is encoded by further DNA sequences in the sample. The chain combines TRBV5-1 with TRBJ1-1; D is perhaps TRBD1 (5 bases). With 0 bases removed from V and 0 bases from J, the gap between germline ends came to 12 bases. This CDR3 region has 16 residues. Germline CDR1 SGHRS, CDR2 YFSETQ. The CDR3 here is CASSLVGVPMNTEAFF. Here the CDR3 DNA reads TGCGCCAGCAGCTTGGTGGGGGTACCGATGAACACTGAAGCTTTCTTT.

J is TRBJ2-7 and V is TRBV7-2, with D possibly matching TRBD2 (6 bases). Germline V gene data show CDR1 as SGHTA and CDR2 as FQGNSA. Trimming shortened V by 3 bases and J by 3 bases, and 15 bases separated the two germline ends. CDR3 length equals 15 residues. The CDR3 is CASSFGRDSFYEQYF. The CDR3, as DNA: TGTGCCAGCAGCTTCGGTCGGGACTCATTCTACGAGCAGTACTTC.

In the case of this clone: Distinct nucleotide sequences in the sample also encode this CDR3. CDR3 coding DNA: TGTGCCATCAGTGACGGCTTTAATGAAAAACTGTTTTTT. It is translated as CAISDGFNEKLFF. The rearrangement links TRBV10-3 to TRBJ1-4; D is unresolved. This CDR3 is built from 13 residues. Germline V gene data show CDR1 as ENHRY and CDR2 as SYGVKD. V was cut by 3 bases and J by 4 bases, with 6 bases left in between.

The chain employs TRBV27 and TRBJ1-6; D possibly corresponds to TRBD1 (6 bases). The V end was cut by 8 bases, the J end by 5 bases, with 16 bases between. This CDR3 is 15 amino acids long. CDR1 is MNHEY and CDR2 is SMNVEV in the germline V gene (reference sequence). Here the CDR3 reads CASGDRDTNNSPLHF. In DNA form, the CDR3 reads TGTGCCAGCGGGGATCGGGACACCAATAATTCACCCCTCCACTTT.

CDR3 residues: CASSLAPLGANSPLHF. The DNA of the CDR3 is TGCGCCAGCAGCTTGGCCCCTCTGGGGGCAAATTCACCCCTCCACTTT. The J gene is TRBJ1-6, the V gene TRBV5-1; tentatively, D is TRBD1 (6 bases). This CDR3 contains 16 residues. V lost 0 bases to trimming and J lost 7 bases, with 14 bases between them. Germline V lookup: CDR1 SGHRS, CDR2 YFSETQ.

This clone was recorded only once. The J gene is TRBJ1-1, the V gene TRBV19; tentative D call: TRBD1 (6 bases). V was cut by 6 bases and J by 0 bases, with 11 bases left in between. This CDR3 has 14 residues. Germline values: CDR1 LNHDA, CDR2 SQIVND (reference sequence). CDR3 loop: CASSPRDMNTEAFF. The CDR3 nucleotides are TGTGCCAGTAGCCCACGGGACATGAACACTGAAGCTTTCTTT. Based on the CDR3 plus reference TRBV19 and TRBJ1-1, the full variable domain is DGGITQSPKYLFRKEGQNVTLSCEQNLNHDAMYWYRQDPGQGLRLIYYSQIVNDFQKGDIAEGYSVSREKKESFPLTVTSAQKNPTAFYLCASSPRDMNTEAFFGQGTRLTVV.

The V and J genes are TRBV6-6 and TRBJ1-1; TRBD1 agrees at 8 bases. The CDR3 length is 14 residues. The trim removed 6 bases at V and 4 bases at J, leaving 7 bases unmatched. Per the germline V gene, CDR1 is MNHNY and CDR2 is SVGAGI (reference sequence). CDR3: CASSSDRETTEAFF. The CDR3 DNA reads as TGTGCCAGCAGCTCGGACAGGGAGACCACTGAAGCTTTCTTT.

The chain uses TRBV10-3 and TRBJ2-5, with a tentative D call TRBD1 (5 bases). The V gene lost 4 bases and the J gene lost 3 bases, with 9 bases spanning the gap. The CDR3 contains 13 residues. Germline V gene data show CDR1 as ENHRY and CDR2 as SYGVKD. The CDR3 region has the DNA TGTGCCATCAGTGTAGGCAGGGAAGAGACCCAGTACTTC. Amino acids: CAISVGREETQYF.

A single count supports this clone. This sequence joins TRBV30 and TRBJ2-5, with a weak D call TRBD2 (5 bases). Germline-derived CDR1 and CDR2 are GTSNPN and SVGIG (reference sequence). V was pared by 0 bases and J by 7 bases, with 12 bases between. This CDR3 comprises 13 residues. The CDR3 sequence is CAWSVSGLSTQYF. The CDR3 DNA reads as TGTGCCTGGAGTGTAAGCGGCCTGTCGACCCAGTACTTC.

This chain joins TRBV4-1 and TRBJ1-4; no definite D call. The germline CDR1 and CDR2 sequences are MGHRA and YSYEKL. V lost 4 bases, J lost 1 base, and 16 bases lay in between. There are 17 residues in the CDR3. CDR3 in amino acids: CASSLFAGDRTNEKLFF. CDR3 sequence (DNA): TGCGCCAGCAGCCTCTTCGCCGGGGATAGAACTAATGAAAAACTGTTTTTT.

The rearrangement links TRBV2 to TRBJ2-1; tentatively, D is TRBD2 (6 bases). V lost 2 bases and J 5 bases, leaving 16 bases between the germline ends. CDR3 length equals 16 residues. Per germline, CDR1 SNHLY and CDR2 FYNNEI. CDR3 residues: CASSEFGGTLNNEQFF. CDR3 DNA: TGTGCCAGCAGTGAATTTGGGGGGACTCTTAACAATGAGCAGTTCTTC.

Details on this clone: This sequence may be a read error, since a much larger clone differs from it by one base. Distinct nucleotide sequences in the sample also encode this CDR3. The chain uses TRBV2 and TRBJ2-7; TRBD2 agrees at 7 bases. Germline V CDR1 and CDR2: SNHLY, FYNNEI. The junction had 11 bases not matched to a gene; V was cut back by 6 bases and J by 3 bases. This CDR3 is built from 15 residues. The CDR3 reads CASSAESGEFYEQYF. CDR3 DNA: TGTGCCAGCAGCGCGGAGAGCGGGGAGTTCTACGAGCAGTACTTC.

Of note for this clone: Possible read error: a much larger clone is one base away. The same CDR3 arises from other DNA sequences in this sample as well. The chain recombines TRBV6-5 with TRBJ2-5; D gene uncertain. From germline, CDR1 is MNHEY and CDR2 SVGAGI. The CDR3 consists of 12 residues. V lost 0 bases, J lost 4 bases, and 3 bases lay in between. The CDR3 here is CASSYSGETQYF. As DNA, the CDR3 is TGTGCCAGCAGTTACTCGGGAGAGACCCAGTACTTC.

The chain employs TRBV7-9 and TRBJ1-1; TRBD1 agrees at 9 bases. J was trimmed by 2 bases and V by 4 bases; bases with no gene match: 8. There are 16 residues in the CDR3. Germline V gene data show CDR1 as SEHNR and CDR2 as FQNEAQ (reference sequence). This chain's CDR3 is CASSSHRGPGNTEAFF. The DNA for the CDR3 is TGTGCCAGCAGCTCCCACAGGGGGCCGGGAAACACTGAAGCTTTCTTT. Variable domain in full (rest from reference TRBV7-9 and TRBJ1-1): DTGVSQNPRHKITKRGQNVTFRCDPISEHNRLYWYRQTLGQGPEFLTYFQNEAQLEKSRLLSDRFSAERPKGSFSTLEIQRTEQGDSAMYLCASSSHRGPGNTEAFFGQGTRLTVV.

This rearrangement joins TRBV7-2 to TRBJ1-5; TRBD1 matches at 10 bases. V lost 5 bases, J lost 6 bases, and 7 bases stayed unmatched. The CDR3 has 15 amino acids. The germline V gene encodes CDR1 SGHTA and CDR2 FQGNSA. The CDR3, as DNA: TGTGCCAGCAGCGGCGACAGGGGGCCAAGTCAGCCCCAGCATTTT. Its protein product is CASSGDRGPSQPQHF.

This CDR3 reads CASSLRGKQETQYF. In DNA form, the CDR3 reads TGTGCCAGCAGCCTCCGGGGGAAACAAGAGACCCAGTACTTC. The chain combines TRBV11-3 with TRBJ2-5; D is perhaps TRBD2 (6 bases). CDR3 length equals 14 residues. Germline CDR1 is SGHNT and CDR2 is YENEEA. Trimming stripped 5 bases from V and 2 bases from J, with 12 bases between.

The chain is built from TRBV7-2 and TRBJ2-3, with TRBD2 identical over 12 bases. The CDR3 extends over 14 amino acids. Germline CDR1 and CDR2: SGHTA and FQGNSA. V was pared by 4 bases and J by 6 bases, with 2 bases of the junction left unmatched. The CDR3 sequence: CASSSGTSGDTQYF. Here the CDR3 DNA reads TGTGCCAGCAGCTCCGGGACTAGCGGGGATACGCAGTATTTT.

The chain joins TRBV10-2 to TRBJ2-7; the D gene could be TRBD1 or TRBD2 (7 bases each). Germline V gene data show CDR1 as WSHSY and CDR2 as SAAADI. The length of the CDR3 is 16 residues. Trimming took 4 bases from V and 3 from J, leaving 19 bases between them. In DNA form, the CDR3 reads TGCGCCAGCAGTGGGGGAGGGGGCACCAAGTTCTACGAGCAGTACTTC. Protein sequence: CASSGGGGTKFYEQYF.